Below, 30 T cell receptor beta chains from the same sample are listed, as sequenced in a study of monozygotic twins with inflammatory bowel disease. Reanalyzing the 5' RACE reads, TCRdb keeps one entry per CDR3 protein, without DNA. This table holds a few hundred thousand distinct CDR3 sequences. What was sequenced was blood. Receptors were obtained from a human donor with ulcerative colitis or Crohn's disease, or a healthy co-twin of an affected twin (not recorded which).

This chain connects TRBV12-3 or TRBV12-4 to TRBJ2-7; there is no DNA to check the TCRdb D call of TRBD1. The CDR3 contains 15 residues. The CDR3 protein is CASTSAGPIWQRQYF.

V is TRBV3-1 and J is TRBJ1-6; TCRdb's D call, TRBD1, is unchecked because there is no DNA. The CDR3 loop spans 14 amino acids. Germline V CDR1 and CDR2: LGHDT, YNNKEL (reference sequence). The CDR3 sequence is CASSQIEGNSPLHF. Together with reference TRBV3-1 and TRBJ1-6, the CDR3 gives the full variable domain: DTAVSQTPKYLVTQMGNDKSIKCEQNLGHDTMYWYKQDSKKFLKIMFSYNNKELIINETVPNRFSPKSPDKAHLNLHINSLELGDSAVYFCASSQIEGNSPLHFGNGTRLTVT.

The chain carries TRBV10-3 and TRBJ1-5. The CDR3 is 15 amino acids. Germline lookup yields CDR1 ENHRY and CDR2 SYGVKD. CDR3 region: CAISDRGGRDQPQHF.

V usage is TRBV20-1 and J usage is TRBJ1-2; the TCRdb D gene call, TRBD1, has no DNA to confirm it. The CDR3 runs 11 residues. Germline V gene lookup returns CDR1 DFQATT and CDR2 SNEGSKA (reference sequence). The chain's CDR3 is CSASPQESYTF.

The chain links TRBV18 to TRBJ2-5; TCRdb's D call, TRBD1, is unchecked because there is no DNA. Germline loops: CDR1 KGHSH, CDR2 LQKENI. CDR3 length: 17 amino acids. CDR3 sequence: CASSPPVDRLGTETQYF. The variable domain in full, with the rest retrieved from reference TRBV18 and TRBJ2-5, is NAGVMQNPRHLVRRRGQEARLRCSPMKGHSHVYWYRQLPEEGLKFMVYLQKENIIDESGMPKERFSAEFPKEGPSILRIQQVVRGDSAAYFCASSPPVDRLGTETQYFGPGTRLLVL.

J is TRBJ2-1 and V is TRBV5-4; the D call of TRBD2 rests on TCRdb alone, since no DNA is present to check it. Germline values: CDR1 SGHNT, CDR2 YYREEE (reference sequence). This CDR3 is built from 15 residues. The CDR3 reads CASSLKRSFYNEQFF.

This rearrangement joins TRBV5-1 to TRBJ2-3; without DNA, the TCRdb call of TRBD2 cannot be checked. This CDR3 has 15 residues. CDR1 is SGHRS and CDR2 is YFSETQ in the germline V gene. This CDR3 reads CASSSRLDGTDTQYF.

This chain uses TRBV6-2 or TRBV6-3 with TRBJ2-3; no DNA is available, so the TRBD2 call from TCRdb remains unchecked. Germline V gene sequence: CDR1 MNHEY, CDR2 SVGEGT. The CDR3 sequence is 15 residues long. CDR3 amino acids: CASSSPTSGRYAQYF.

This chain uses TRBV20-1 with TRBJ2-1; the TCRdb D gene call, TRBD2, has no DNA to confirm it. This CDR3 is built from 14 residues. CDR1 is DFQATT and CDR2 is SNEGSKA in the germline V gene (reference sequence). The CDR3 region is CSAQWTSGRVEQFF.

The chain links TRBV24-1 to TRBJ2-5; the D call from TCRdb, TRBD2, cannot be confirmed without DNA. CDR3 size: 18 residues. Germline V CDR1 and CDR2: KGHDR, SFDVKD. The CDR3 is CANPNLRRSGGRQETQYF.

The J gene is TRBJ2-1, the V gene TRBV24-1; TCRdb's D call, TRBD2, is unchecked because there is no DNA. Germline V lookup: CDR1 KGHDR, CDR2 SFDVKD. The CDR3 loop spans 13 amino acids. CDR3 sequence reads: CATSEGVGYEQFF.

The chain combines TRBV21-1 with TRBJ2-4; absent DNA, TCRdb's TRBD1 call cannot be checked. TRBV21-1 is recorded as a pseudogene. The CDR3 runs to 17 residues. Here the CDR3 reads CASSTEGTEEAKNIQYF.

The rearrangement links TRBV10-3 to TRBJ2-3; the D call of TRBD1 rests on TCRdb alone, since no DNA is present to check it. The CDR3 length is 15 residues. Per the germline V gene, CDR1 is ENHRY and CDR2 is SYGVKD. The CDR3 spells CAISAHRDAPDTQYF.

CDR3 protein: CSASRARDNSPLHF. The chain employs TRBV20-1 and TRBJ1-6; TCRdb reports TRBD1, a call that lacks DNA to check it against. Germline-derived CDR1 and CDR2 are DFQATT and SNEGSKA (reference sequence). There are 14 residues in the CDR3.

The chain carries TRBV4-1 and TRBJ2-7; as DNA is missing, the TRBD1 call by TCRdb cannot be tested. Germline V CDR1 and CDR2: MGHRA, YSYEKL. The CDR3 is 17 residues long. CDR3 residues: CASSQANWGTGGYEQYF.

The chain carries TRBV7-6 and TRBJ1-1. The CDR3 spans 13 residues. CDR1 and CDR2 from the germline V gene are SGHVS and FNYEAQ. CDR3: CASSQKMNTEAFF.

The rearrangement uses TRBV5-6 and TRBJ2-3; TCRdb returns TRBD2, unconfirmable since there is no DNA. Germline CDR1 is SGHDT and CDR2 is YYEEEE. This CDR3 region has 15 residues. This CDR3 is CASSLRGSGVDTQYF.

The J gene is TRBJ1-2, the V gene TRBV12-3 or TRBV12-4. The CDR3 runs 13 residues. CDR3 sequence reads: CASGDSYNYGYTF.

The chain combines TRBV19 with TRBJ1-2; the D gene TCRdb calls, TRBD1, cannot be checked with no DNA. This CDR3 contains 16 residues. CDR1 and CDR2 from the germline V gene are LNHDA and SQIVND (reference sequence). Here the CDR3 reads CASSIEWRTGGYGYTF.

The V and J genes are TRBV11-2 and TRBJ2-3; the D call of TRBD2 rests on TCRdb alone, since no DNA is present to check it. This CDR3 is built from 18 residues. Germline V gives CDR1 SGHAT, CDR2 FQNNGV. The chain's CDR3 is CASSRRRLAGGQSDTQYF.

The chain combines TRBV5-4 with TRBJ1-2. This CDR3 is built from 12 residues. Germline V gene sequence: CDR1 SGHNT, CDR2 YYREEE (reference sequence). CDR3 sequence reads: CASSSHIYGYTF. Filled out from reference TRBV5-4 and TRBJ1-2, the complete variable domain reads ETGVTQSPTHLIKTRGQQVTLRCSSQSGHNTVSWYQQALGQGPQFIFQYYREEENGRGNFPPRFSGLQFPNYSSELNVNALELDDSALYLCASSSHIYGYTFGSGTRLTVV.

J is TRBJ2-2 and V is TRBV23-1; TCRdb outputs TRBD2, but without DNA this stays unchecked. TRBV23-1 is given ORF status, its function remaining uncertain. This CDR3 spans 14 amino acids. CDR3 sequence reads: CAIKRGGRTGELFF.

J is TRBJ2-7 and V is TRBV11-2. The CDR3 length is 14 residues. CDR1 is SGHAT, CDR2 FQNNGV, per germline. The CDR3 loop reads CASRLLRRRYEQYF.

The CDR3 here is CASSQGAGRSGYTF. This chain links TRBV4-1 with TRBJ1-2; the TCRdb D gene call, TRBD1, has no DNA to confirm it. The CDR3 runs to 14 residues. Looked up from germline, CDR1 is MGHRA and CDR2 is YSYEKL.

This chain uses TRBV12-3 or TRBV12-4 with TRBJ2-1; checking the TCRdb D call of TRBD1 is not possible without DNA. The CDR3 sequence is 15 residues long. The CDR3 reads CASSWTGDFYNEQFF.

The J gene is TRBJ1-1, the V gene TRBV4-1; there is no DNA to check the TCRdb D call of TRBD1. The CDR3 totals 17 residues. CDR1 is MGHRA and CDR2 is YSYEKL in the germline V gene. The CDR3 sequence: CASSQELVGGPNAEAFF.

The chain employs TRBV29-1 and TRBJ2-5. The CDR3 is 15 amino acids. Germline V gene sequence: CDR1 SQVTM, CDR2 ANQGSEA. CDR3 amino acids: CSVEDRSPWGETQYF.

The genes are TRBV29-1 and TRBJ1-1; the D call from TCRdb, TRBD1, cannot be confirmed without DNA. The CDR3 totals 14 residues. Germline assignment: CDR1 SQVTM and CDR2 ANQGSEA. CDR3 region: CSDDPRTMRTEAFF.

The CDR3 reads CASRLRTSGRGEETQYF. The chain has TRBV2 and TRBJ2-5; the TCRdb D gene call, TRBD2, has no DNA to confirm it. The CDR3 contains 17 residues. The V gene's germline CDR1 is SNHLY and CDR2 FYNNEI.

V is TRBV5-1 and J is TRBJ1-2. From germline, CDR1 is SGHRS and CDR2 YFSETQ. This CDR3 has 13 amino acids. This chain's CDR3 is CASSLENLNGYTF.